Here is one T cell receptor (beta chain) with its context. Its antigen is currently unknown. The sample comes from a study of vaccination and CD4 T cells after COVID-19. Treatment described: 10-day PBMC culture with coronavirus spike peptide pools or control peptides (ViraFEST assay). Researchers used the Oncomine TCR Beta short-read assay to sequence DNA from cultured CD4+ T cells. TCRdb redid the calling of the PCR reads with MiXCR, one entry per CDR3 protein. The sample shows under 7,500 distinct CDR3 sequences, 61% of them seen only once. J lost 8 bases, V lost 6 bases, and 11 bases had no gene match. In germline, CDR1 is MNHNS, CDR2 SASEGT. The CDR3 consists of 15 residues.

Input material: CD4+ T cells from blood, cultured in vitro. The sequence derives from a human donor who had recovered from COVID-19. The chain recombines TRBV6-1 with TRBJ2-1, with TRBD2 identical over 9 bases. The CDR3 region is CASRGGAGGRDEQFF. CDR3 coding DNA: TGTGCCAGCAGGGGGGGGGCGGGGGGGCGGGATGAGCAGTTCTTC.